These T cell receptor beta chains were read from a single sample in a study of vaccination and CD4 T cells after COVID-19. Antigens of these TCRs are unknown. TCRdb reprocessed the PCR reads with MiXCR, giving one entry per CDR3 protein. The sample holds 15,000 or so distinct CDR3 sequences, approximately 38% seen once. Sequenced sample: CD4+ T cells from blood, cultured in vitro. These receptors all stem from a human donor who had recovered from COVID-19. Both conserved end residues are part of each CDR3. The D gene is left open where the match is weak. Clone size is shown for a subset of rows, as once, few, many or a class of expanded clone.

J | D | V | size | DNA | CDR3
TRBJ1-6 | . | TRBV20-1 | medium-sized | TGCAGTGCTAGGACAGTAGGCGCCTATAATTCACCCCTCCACTTT | CSARTVGAYNSPLHF
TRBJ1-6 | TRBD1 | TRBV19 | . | TGTGCCAGTAGTATTCCCGCGACAGGGGTAGGATCACCCCTCCACTTT | CASSIPATGVGSPLHF
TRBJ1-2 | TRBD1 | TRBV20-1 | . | TGCAGTGCTAGTGCCGAGACAGGGGGCGGGGGTGGCTACACCTTC | CSASAETGGGGGYTF
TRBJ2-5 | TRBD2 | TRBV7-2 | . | TGTGCCAGCAGCAAAGGACTAGCGGGAAGTATTAAGACCCAGTACTTC | CASSKGLAGSIKTQYF
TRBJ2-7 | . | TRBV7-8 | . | TGTGCCAGCAGCTCCGCGGTGCGAGGGAGCTCCTACGAGCAGTACTTC | CASSSAVRGSSYEQYF
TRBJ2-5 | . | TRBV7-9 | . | TGTGCCAGCAGCTTTGGAGGGCTGGAGACCCAGTACTTC | CASSFGGLETQYF
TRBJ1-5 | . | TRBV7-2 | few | TGTGCCAGCAGCTTAGGGGGAAGTGGCAATCAGCCCCAGCATTTT | CASSLGGSGNQPQHF
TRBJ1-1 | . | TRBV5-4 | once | TGTGCCAGCAGCTTCTATCAGGGAGTGACTGAAGCTTTCTTT | CASSFYQGVTEAFF
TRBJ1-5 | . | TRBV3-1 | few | TGTGCCAGCAGCCAGAGGGCGAGCAATCAGCCCCAGCATTTT | CASSQRASNQPQHF
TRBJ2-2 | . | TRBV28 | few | TGTGCCAGCAGTGAAACGGGCCGGGGGGAGCTGTTTTTT | CASSETGRGELFF
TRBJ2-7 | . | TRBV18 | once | TGTGCCAGCTCGGGTCAGAACGAGCAGTACTTC | CASSGQNEQYF
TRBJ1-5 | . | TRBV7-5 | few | . | CISVSEAAPLRPQHF
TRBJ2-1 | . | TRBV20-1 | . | TGCAGTGCTAGTCTCATCGGGAAGAAAGACAATGAGCAGTTCTTC | CSASLIGKKDNEQFF
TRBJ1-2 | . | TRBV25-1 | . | TGTGCCAGCAGTGGGACGGGTGGCTACACCTTC | CASSGTGGYTF
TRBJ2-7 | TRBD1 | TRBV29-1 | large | TGCAGCACCAGACGGACAGGGGGCGACGAGCAGTACTTC | CSTRRTGGDEQYF
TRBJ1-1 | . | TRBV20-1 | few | TGCAGTGCTACACCAACAGGCGGCACTGAAGCTTTCTTT | CSATPTGGTEAFF
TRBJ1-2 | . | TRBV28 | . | TGTGCCAGCAGTATAGGGACGGACTATGGCTACACCTTC | CASSIGTDYGYTF
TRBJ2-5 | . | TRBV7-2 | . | TGTGCCAGCACCTTCGGGAGTTCCGAGACCCAGTACTTC | CASTFGSSETQYF
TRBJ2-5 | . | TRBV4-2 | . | TGTGCCAGCAGCCGAGGACGGTACCAAGAGACCCAGTACTTC | CASSRGRYQETQYF
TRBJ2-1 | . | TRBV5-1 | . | TGCGCCAGCAGCTTGGGAGGAGCCCTCTTCAATGAGCAGTTCTTC | CASSLGGALFNEQFF
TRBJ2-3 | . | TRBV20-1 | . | TGCAGTGCATTGACCGTCCTGCTCACAGATACGCAGTATTTT | CSALTVLLTDTQYF
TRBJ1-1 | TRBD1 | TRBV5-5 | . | TGTGCCAGCAGCTCCCCCTATACGGACAGGTGGGGAGGAGAAGCTTTCTTT | CASSSPYTDRWGGEAFF
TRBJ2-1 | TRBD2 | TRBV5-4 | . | TGTGCCAGCAGCTTGGTACTAGCGGGAGTTCGGTTCTTC | CASSLVLAGVRFF
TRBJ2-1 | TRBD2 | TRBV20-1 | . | TGCAGTGCTACCAGACTAGCGGGGAATTCCTACAATGAGCAGTTCTTC | CSATRLAGNSYNEQFF
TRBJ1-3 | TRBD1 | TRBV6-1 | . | TGTGCCAGCAGGACCGGGACAGGACTAAACACCATATATTTT | CASRTGTGLNTIYF
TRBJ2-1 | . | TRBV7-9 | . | TGTGCCAGCAGCTATAGCGTGAGAGGTAACAATGAGCAGTTCTTC | CASSYSVRGNNEQFF
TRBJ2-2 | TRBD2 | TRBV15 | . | TGTGCCACCAGCAGGGGGAGGACTAGCGGGAGAACCGGGGAGCTGTTTTTT | CATSRGRTSGRTGELFF
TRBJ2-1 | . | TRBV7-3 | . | TGTGCCAGCAGCTTTGGTCTATACAATGAGCAGTTCTTC | CASSFGLYNEQFF
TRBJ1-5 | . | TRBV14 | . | TGTGCCAGCAGCCAAGGACAGGTGTATAGCAATCAGCCCCAGCATTTT | CASSQGQVYSNQPQHF
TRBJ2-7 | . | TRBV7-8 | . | TGTGCCAGCAGCTTTTTCGGGTACGAGCAGTACTTC | CASSFFGYEQYF
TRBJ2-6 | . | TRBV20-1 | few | TGCAGTGCTAGAGAGGTCTCTGGGGCCAACGTCCTGACTTTC | CSAREVSGANVLTF
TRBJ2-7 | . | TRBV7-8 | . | TGTGCCAGCAGCCGTGACAGAAACTACGAGCAGTACTTC | CASSRDRNYEQYF
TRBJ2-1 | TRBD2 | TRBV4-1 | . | TGCGCCAGCAGCCACATCGGACTAGCGGGAGGTCCCGCCCACAATGAGCAGTTCTTC | CASSHIGLAGGPAHNEQFF
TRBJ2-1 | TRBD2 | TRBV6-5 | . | TGTGCCAGCAGTTCACCGGAGACTAGCGGGAGAAATGAGCAGTTCTTC | CASSSPETSGRNEQFF
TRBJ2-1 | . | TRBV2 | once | TGTGCCAGCAGGACCCCCCCCCTCTACAATGAGCAGTTCTTC | CASRTPPLYNEQFF
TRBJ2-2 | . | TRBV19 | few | TGTGCCAGTAGTAGAGGATACACCGGGGAGCTGTTTTTT | CASSRGYTGELFF
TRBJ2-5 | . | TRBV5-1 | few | TGCGCCAGCAGCTACCAAGAGACCCAGTACTTC | CASSYQETQYF
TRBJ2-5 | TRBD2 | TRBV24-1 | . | TGTGCCACCAGTGATCGGTTAGCGGGAGACTGGAGCGGGCAAGAGACCCAGTACTTC | CATSDRLAGDWSGQETQYF
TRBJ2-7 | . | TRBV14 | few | TGTGCCAGCAGCCAAGATTTAGAGCAGTACTTC | CASSQDLEQYF
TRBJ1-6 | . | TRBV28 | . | TGTGCCAGCAGGCTGGGGAGGGGCCTTACTAATTCACCCCTCCACTTT | CASRLGRGLTNSPLHF
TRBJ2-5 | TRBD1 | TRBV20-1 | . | TGCAGTGCTAGAGATGCAGACAGGGGGGGTGAGACCCAGTACTTC | CSARDADRGGETQYF
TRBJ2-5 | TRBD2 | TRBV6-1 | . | TGTGCCAGCAGCAGAGCGGGATGGGAGACCCAGTACTTC | CASSRAGWETQYF
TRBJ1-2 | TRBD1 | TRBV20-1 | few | TGCAGTGCAGAGGGGGCAGGGGGCGCAGGGTATGGCTACACCTTC | CSAEGAGGAGYGYTF
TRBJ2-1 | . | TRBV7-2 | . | TGTGCCAGCAGTGCTAGTTGGTGGAATGAGCAGTTCTTC | CASSASWWNEQFF
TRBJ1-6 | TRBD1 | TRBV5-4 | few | TGTGCCAGCAGCCTCCTGGACAGGGAGGGCTCACCCCTCCACTTT | CASSLLDREGSPLHF
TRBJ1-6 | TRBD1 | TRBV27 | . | TGTGCCAGCAGCAGGGGGGACAGTAATTCACCCCTCCACTTT | CASSRGDSNSPLHF
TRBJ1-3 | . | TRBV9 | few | TGTGCCAGCAGCGTGGGCGGTGCAAATGGAAACACCATATATTTT | CASSVGGANGNTIYF
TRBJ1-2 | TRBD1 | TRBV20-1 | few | TGCAGTGCTGACTTCGGACAGGGAAGGAGTGGCTACACCTTC | CSADFGQGRSGYTF
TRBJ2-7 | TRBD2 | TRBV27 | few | TGTGCCAGCAGCCGCCTGGGACTAGCGGGAGTCAGGTCCTACGAGCAGTACTTC | CASSRLGLAGVRSYEQYF
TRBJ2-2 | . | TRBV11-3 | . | TGTGCCAGCAGCTTGGGCAGACGGGAGACTAACGGGGAGCTGTTTTTT | CASSLGRRETNGELFF
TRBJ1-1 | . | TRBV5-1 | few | TGCGCCAGCAGCTTGGGTCCTACGGGGGCAAACACTGAAGCTTTCTTT | CASSLGPTGANTEAFF
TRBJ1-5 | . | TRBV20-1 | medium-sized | TGCAGTGCAGAGGGCAGGGTTAGCAATCAGCCCCAGCATTTT | CSAEGRVSNQPQHF
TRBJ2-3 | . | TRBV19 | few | TGTGCCAGTAGTAATCTAGCCCGATACACAGATACGCAGTATTTT | CASSNLARYTDTQYF
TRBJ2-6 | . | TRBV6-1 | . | TGTGCCAGCAGACTCTCGAGGGCTGGGGCCAACGTCCTGACTTTC | CASRLSRAGANVLTF
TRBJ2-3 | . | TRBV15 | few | TGTGCCACCGGGGCTAGCTTCACAGATACGCAGTATTTT | CATGASFTDTQYF
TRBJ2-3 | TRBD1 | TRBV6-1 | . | TGTGCCAGCCACAGGGGAGAGGGTACGCAGTATTTT | CASHRGEGTQYF
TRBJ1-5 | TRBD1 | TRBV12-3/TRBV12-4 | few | TGTGCCAGCAGTTCCGGGGACAGGGCTAATCAGCCCCAGCATTTT | CASSSGDRANQPQHF